The T cell receptor (beta chain) under discussion was sequenced for a study of graft-versus-host responses after intestinal transplantation (dated by TCRdb to 2020 to 2022). About the investigation overall: The transplants that recipients received were multivisceral, liver-intestinal, or isolated intestinal. Anti-thymocyte globulin induction was given to all recipients, followed by maintenance tacrolimus and steroids for approximately three years. Graft-versus-host and host-versus-graft alloreactive T cell clones were tracked in the graft, circulation and bone marrow after intestinal transplantation using bulk TCR-beta CDR3 sequencing. Alloreactive clones were identified by sequencing pre-transplant mixed lymphocyte reaction products and comparing these products with unstimulated pre-transplant donor and recipient T cells. A cohort of 20 to 25 intestinal transplant recipients, including one retransplant, was enrolled, and 3 patients lacking pretransplant specimens were excluded. A peak of at least 4% donor T cells among recipient peripheral blood mononuclear cells was the definition used for donor T cell macrochimerism. Instead of going to the commercial service, samples from a few later patients were sequenced in-house on an Illumina MiSeq and processed with MiXCR.

Including the terminal cysteine and phenylalanine, the CDR3 comprises 15 residues. Only the CDR3 part of the read is kept: 45 bases, read in frame from the first base. Looking up the germline V gene (reference sequence) yields CDR1 GTSNPN and CDR2 SVGIG. V has 4 bases trimmed and J has 2 bases trimmed; junction bases matching no gene number 6. Study-level results and caveats: GvH clones were detected in recipient bone marrow, and some appeared earlier in ileal mucosa or blood, consistent with an intestinal mucosal origin. Patients with donor T cell macrochimerism had high GvH to HvG T cell clonal ratios in their allografts. Early after transplant, peak levels of circulating GvH clones were associated with declines in HvG clones. Conclusions were limited by the relatively low number and heterogeneity of intestinal transplant patients.

The time point tag for this specimen amounts to: cells obtained before transplantation from donor or recipient. CD3+CD4+ and CD3+CD8+ populations were FACS-sorted from unstimulated pre-transplant donor and recipient cells taken from spleen or lymph nodes. Notes on this clone: It has no known antigen specificity. Base quality data are lacking; no much larger clone is found one base away.

Preparation of the library involved the immunoSEQ multiplex PCR assay. For most patients, genomic DNA was isolated using the Qiagen DNeasy Blood and Tissue Kit and was shipped frozen to Adaptive Biotechnologies for TCR sequencing. For most patients, genomic DNA was subjected to high-throughput TCR-beta CDR3 sequencing by Adaptive Biotechnologies. On the study's bioinformatics: Adaptive's ImmunoSEQ software supplied the TCR sequencing data for around 19 patients, while MiXCR and VDJtools were used to process three other patients. To correct CD4 versus CD8 sorting errors, sequences present in both subsets at a frequency ratio below 5:1 were removed. CDR3 nucleotide sequences shared between donor and recipient were removed because their origin could not be assigned. At least 2-fold expansion over unstimulated cells and a minimum CFSE-low frequency of 0.002% (template counts) or 0.001% (read counts) were required for clones to be classified as alloreactive. A clone was considered mappable if detected in the sequenced pre-transplant spleen, lymph node, or MLR CFSE-low populations of the donor or recipient. The cumulative frequency of alloreactive clones was calculated as a percentage of all sequences, weighted by copy number. Sourced from immuneACCESS, this table was stored by TCRdb with only in-frame sequences that have V and J called. A share of the clones is absent; for the studies checked, an unresolved V gene accounts for under half, and the remainder has no known explanation. V and J calls and clone size come straight from that table; D and trimming were deduced from the DNA. The sample table contains about 90,000 clones; only one count was recorded for 90% to 95% of them. The ten largest clones add up to nearly 0.5% of the sample.

Material: unstimulated CD8+ T cells sorted from spleen or lymph node cells, obtained before intestinal transplant. The TCR sequence derives from a human donor who received an intestinal transplant. Recombination connected TRBV30 to TRBJ2-2, with TRBD2 matching 8 junction bases. The DNA sequence is TGTGCCTGGAAGGGGCTAGCGGGCAACACCGGGGAGCTGTTTTTT. It codes for CAWKGLAGNTGELFF. Supplemented by the reference TRBV30 and TRBJ2-2 proteins around the CDR3, the complete variable domain is SQTIHQWPATLVQPVGSPLSLECTVEGTSNPNLYWYRQAAGRGLQLLFYSVGIGQISSEVPQNLSASRPQDRQFILSSKKLLLSDSGFYLCAWKGLAGNTGELFFGEGSRLTVL.